This T cell receptor (beta chain) came from a study of T cells in Graves' hyperthyroidism and ophthalmopathy. RNA transcripts served as the template for amplifying TCR beta CDR3 regions. The primer set for the first-round RT-PCR of the TCR CDR3 was HTBI. MiXCR, run by TCRdb on the multiplex PCR reads, gives a single entry per CDR3 protein. The sample has under 70,000 distinct CDR3 sequences, approximately 53% seen once. The V and J ends lost 4 bases and 2 bases respectively, with 9 bases between them. CDR1 and CDR2 (germline): SGDLS, YYNGEE. This CDR3 has 13 amino acids. The clonotype originates from an older woman with Graves' ophthalmopathy. The rearrangement uses TRBV9 and TRBJ2-5, with D possibly being TRBD2 (6 bases). Sequenced: blood. CDR3 sequence reads: CASSIGGQETQYF. The CDR3 coding sequence is TGTGCCAGCAGCATTGGGGGGCAAGAGACCCAGTACTTC.